Included here is one TCR beta chain sequence, with context. Its specificity is not known. Aged 18 to 65, the patients had hyperthyroidism that was newly diagnosed and had lasted under 2 months. Each diagnosis was grounded in clinical symptoms, serum thyroxine and TRAb, thyroid ultrasound, and orbital computed tomography. TCR beta CDR3 region amplification was performed from RNA transcripts. The HTBI primer set was used in a first-round RT-PCR of the TCR CDR3. TCRdb analysed the multiplex PCR reads with MiXCR anew, one entry per CDR3 protein. In the table there are some 50,000 distinct CDR3 sequences, approximately 50% of which are singletons. Germline V lookup: CDR1 LNHNV, CDR2 YYDKDF (reference sequence). Germline trimming cut 5 bases from V and 2 bases from J; bases unmatched to any gene: 12. The CDR3 length is 16 residues. This sample was taken from a study of T cells in Graves' hyperthyroidism and ophthalmopathy.

General study findings and limits: Most clonotypes expanded in thyroid above 0.001 were likewise present in blood.

The sequenced sample was peripheral blood or thyroid tissue (not recorded which). The J gene is TRBJ2-7, the V gene TRBV15; TRBD2 agrees at 7 bases. The clonotype comes from a man aged 18 to 29 with Graves' hyperthyroidism. CDR3: CATSLTGGGKPYEQYF. The CDR3 bases are TGTGCCACCAGCCTGACCGGCGGGGGAAAACCCTACGAGCAGTACTTC. Drawing the rest from reference TRBV15 and TRBJ2-7, the complete variable domain is DAMVIQNPRYQVTQFGKPVTLSCSQTLNHNVMYWYQQKSSQAPKLLFHYYDKDFNNEADTPDNFQSRRPNTSFCFLDIRSPGLGDTAMYLCATSLTGGGKPYEQYFGPGTRLTVT.